Only a few counts were recorded for the clone carrying this TCR beta chain. Its antigen is not identified. A read error may produce the germline difference seen at one junction end. Culture proceeded for 10 days, and CD4+ T cells were then isolated. All study participants received two doses of BNT162b2 or mRNA-1273 vaccine. None of the vaccinated had previously contracted SARS-CoV-2, and their nucleocapsid antibodies tested negative. Half the medium was replaced with IL-2 medium on days 3 and 7. The data originate from a study of vaccination effects on CD4 cells after COVID-19. Study in general: Within the ViraFEST assay, antigen-specific CD4+ T cells underwent expansion with viral peptide pools prior to sequencing. Every well got over 1.5 million PBMC, which were grown with 8.5 to 10 IU/ml IL-2 and about 9.2 ug/ml peptides.

Generated by immunoSEQ multiplex PCR, the TCRdb table keeps only in-frame clones and is missing some. Of approximately 57,000 clones in the sample, under 85% were seen once. The CDR3 contains 18 residues. Germline V gene lookup returns CDR1 MNHEY and CDR2 SMNVEV (reference sequence). The specimen was CD4+ T cells from PBMCs cultured without peptide, collected after COVID-19 vaccination. This TCR derives from a human donor who received a COVID-19 vaccine. The V call is TRBV27, the J call TRBJ1-2, with D unclear. Here the CDR3 reads CASSFITDGISPNYGYTF. In DNA form, the CDR3 reads TGTGCCAGCAGTTTTATTACAGATGGAATCTCCCCTAATTATGGCTACACCTTC.